The rows below give T cell receptor beta chains drawn from one sample of a study of blood T cells in healthy people across ages. One entry per CDR3 protein results from TCRdb running MiXCR on the 5' RACE reads. The sample records about 1.4 million distinct CDR3 sequences, around 59% being singletons. The sequenced material came from blood. These receptors came from a man younger than 35 in good health. CDR3s include the opening cysteine and the closing phenylalanine or tryptophan. Each record gives: J gene, D gene, clone size, V gene, CDR3 protein, CDR3 DNA. The D gene is left open where the match is weak. Size is stated for part of the rows, as once, few or many counts, or as a class when the clone is expanded.

TRBJ2-1,.,.,TRBV24-1,CATRGFETGRNEQFF,TGTGCCACCAGGGGCTTTGAGACGGGGCGCAATGAGCAGTTCTTC
TRBJ1-6,TRBD1,few,TRBV20-1,CSAGTGASPLHF,TGCAGTGCAGGGACAGGGGCTTCACCCCTCCACTTT
TRBJ2-7,TRBD2,.,TRBV20-1,CSAGTGTSGSYEQYF,TGCAGTGCTGGGACCGGGACTAGCGGGAGTTACGAGCAGTACTTC
TRBJ2-7,.,.,TRBV10-3,CAISESYTRYEQYF,TGTGCCATCAGTGAGTCCTACACGCGCTACGAGCAGTACTTC
TRBJ2-7,TRBD2,.,TRBV11-1,CASSFSGRSNEQYF,TGTGCCAGCAGCTTTAGCGGGAGGAGCAACGAGCAGTACTTC
TRBJ2-3,TRBD2,.,TRBV5-1,CASSLELIVAGADTQYF,TGCGCCAGCAGCTTGGAACTTATCGTAGCGGGAGCAGATACGCAGTATTTT
TRBJ1-2,.,.,TRBV3-1,CASSQEGVAYGYTF,TGTGCCAGCAGCCAAGAAGGGGTTGCATATGGCTACACCTTC
TRBJ1-2,TRBD1,.,TRBV20-1,CSAGVDRGGGGYTF,TGCAGTGCTGGGGTGGACAGGGGAGGCGGGGGCTACACCTTC
TRBJ2-3,.,.,TRBV28,CASSLRQTGFRSTDTQYF,TGTGCCAGCAGTTTACGCCAGACAGGCTTCAGGAGCACAGATACGCAGTATTTT
TRBJ2-3,TRBD1,few,TRBV6-2/TRBV6-3,CASRRQGADTQYF,TGTGCCAGCAGGAGACAGGGGGCAGATACGCAGTATTTT
TRBJ2-5,.,.,TRBV10-3,CAAPLRDKETQYF,TGTGCCGCACCCCTCCGGGATAAAGAGACCCAGTACTTC
TRBJ1-1,.,.,TRBV29-1,CSAQPSSNTEAFF,TGCAGCGCCCAACCCTCCTCAAACACTGAAGCTTTCTTT
TRBJ1-1,.,.,TRBV28,CASRDWNTEAFF,TGTGCCAGCAGAGACTGGAACACTGAAGCTTTCTTT
TRBJ1-2,TRBD1,.,TRBV4-1,CASSQNRGSYGYTF,TGCGCCAGCAGCCAGAACAGGGGAAGCTATGGCTACACCTTC
TRBJ1-5,TRBD1,few,TRBV5-1,CASSRTGDGNQPQHF,TGCGCCAGCAGCCGGACAGGGGACGGCAATCAGCCCCAGCATTTT
TRBJ1-2,.,once,TRBV12-3/TRBV12-4,CASRKGAGGLYGYTF,TGTGCCAGCAGAAAAGGGGCAGGCGGACTCTATGGCTACACCTTC
TRBJ2-2,.,.,TRBV5-6,CASSFRTPNTGELFF,TGTGCCAGCAGCTTTAGGACACCGAACACCGGGGAGCTGTTTTTT
TRBJ1-1,.,.,TRBV5-1,CASSLWGNMNTGAFF,TGCGCCAGCAGCCTATGGGGCAACATGAACACTGGAGCTTTCTTT
TRBJ2-7,.,few,TRBV4-1,CASSHPSGQYF,TGCGCCAGCAGCCACCCCTCTGGGCAGTACTTC
TRBJ2-5,TRBD1,.,TRBV6-5,CASARDRMRKQYF,TGTGCCAGCGCGAGGGACAGAATGAGGAAGCAGTACTTC
TRBJ1-2,.,few,TRBV6-1,CASSDEWTAYGYTF,TGTGCCAGCAGTGACGAGTGGACAGCCTATGGCTACACCTTC
TRBJ1-6,TRBD1,.,TRBV20-1,CSLHGQTGRTSSYNSPLHF,TGCAGTCTCCACGGCCAGACAGGGCGGACAAGCTCCTATAATTCACCCCTCCACTTT
TRBJ2-3,.,.,TRBV7-9,CASSLGFRDSDTQYF,TGTGCCAGCAGCTTAGGTTTCCGGGACTCCGATACGCAGTATTTT
TRBJ2-7,TRBD2,few,TRBV29-1,CSANGKGGIEQYF,TGCAGCGCCAACGGTAAGGGAGGGATCGAGCAGTACTTC
TRBJ2-1,TRBD1,few,TRBV7-2,CASSITGGRQFF,TGTGCCAGCAGCATAACAGGGGGCCGGCAGTTCTTC
TRBJ2-1,TRBD2,.,TRBV12-3/TRBV12-4,CASSPTGTSFPQFF,TGTGCCAGCAGTCCCACCGGGACTAGCTTCCCCCAGTTCTTC
TRBJ2-7,.,few,TRBV4-2,CASSQPGKYEQYF,TGTGCCAGCAGCCAACCCGGGAAATACGAGCAGTACTTC
TRBJ2-7,.,.,TRBV9,CASSKGGLASYEQYF,TGTGCCAGCAGCAAAGGCGGGCTCGCTTCCTACGAGCAGTACTTC
TRBJ1-1,.,.,TRBV6-2/TRBV6-3,CASSDNTVKTEAFF,TGTGCCAGCAGTGATAATACAGTAAAAACTGAAGCTTTCTTT
TRBJ2-1,.,.,TRBV6-5,CASSYFPEAAGREGNEQFF,TGTGCCAGCAGTTATTTCCCGGAAGCGGCAGGGAGAGAGGGCAATGAGCAGTTCTTC
TRBJ1-4,TRBD1,.,TRBV13,CASRRGQKEKLFF,TGTGCCAGCAGGAGGGGACAGAAGGAAAAACTGTTTTTT
TRBJ1-5,TRBD1,.,TRBV28,CASRQIQGLQPQHF,TGTGCCAGCAGGCAAATACAGGGGCTTCAGCCCCAGCATTTT
TRBJ2-7,.,few,TRBV6-6,CASSYITFYEQYF,TGTGCCAGCAGTTATATAACTTTTTACGAGCAGTACTTC
TRBJ1-2,.,once,TRBV20-1,CSAPTVSYGYTF,TGCAGTGCCCCGACAGTTTCCTATGGCTACACCTTC
TRBJ2-3,.,.,TRBV29-1,CSVRRRLGADTQYF,TGCAGCGTCCGGCGCCGACTCGGGGCAGATACGCAGTATTTT
TRBJ2-1,TRBD1,.,TRBV11-2,CASGLNRGRTDEQFF,TGTGCCAGCGGACTTAACAGGGGGCGAACGGATGAGCAGTTCTTC
TRBJ2-7,.,once,TRBV7-2,CASSLISGHYEQYF,TGTGCCAGCAGCTTAATTAGCGGCCACTACGAGCAGTACTTC
TRBJ2-3,.,once,TRBV5-5,CASSWALGISTDTQYF,TGTGCCAGCAGCTGGGCCCTGGGGATTAGCACAGATACGCAGTATTTT
TRBJ1-5,.,few,TRBV9,CASSVGAQDDQPQHF,TGTGCCAGCAGCGTAGGGGCACAGGACGATCAGCCCCAGCATTTT
TRBJ1-1,.,few,TRBV7-6,CASSHSSGSEAFF,TGTGCCAGCAGCCATAGCAGCGGCAGTGAAGCTTTCTTT
TRBJ1-6,.,.,TRBV7-9,CASSLTAGGSSYNSPLHF,TGTGCCAGCAGCTTGACGGCTGGGGGAAGCTCCTATAATTCACCCCTCCACTTT
TRBJ2-5,TRBD2,.,TRBV10-3,CAISERGGPETQYF,TGTGCCATCAGTGAGAGGGGAGGGCCAGAGACCCAGTACTTC
TRBJ1-2,TRBD1,.,TRBV25-1,CASNTDREKGNYGYTF,TGTGCCAGCAACACGGACAGGGAAAAGGGGAACTATGGCTACACCTTC
TRBJ2-5,.,.,TRBV20-1,CSASSSGLLGYQETQYF,TGCAGTGCTAGTTCCTCGGGCCTCCTGGGGTACCAAGAGACCCAGTACTTC
TRBJ2-1,.,few,TRBV4-3,CASSHAVYNEQFF,TGCGCCAGCAGCCACGCAGTCTACAATGAGCAGTTCTTC
TRBJ2-5,.,.,TRBV27,CASSPLNHNEQYF,TGTGCCAGCAGTCCACTCAACCACAATGAGCAGTACTTC
TRBJ1-1,.,.,TRBV10-3,CATQTVSNTEAFF,TGTGCCACCCAAACGGTCTCGAACACTGAAGCTTTCTTT
TRBJ2-7,TRBD1,.,TRBV29-1,CSVTGKKGEQYF,TGCAGCGTGACAGGGAAAAAAGGCGAGCAGTACTTC
TRBJ1-1,.,.,TRBV7-8,CASSLDRDPQRAFF,TGTGCCAGCAGCTTAGATCGGGATCCCCAACGAGCTTTCTTT